This T cell receptor (beta chain) comes out of a study of T cell repertoires in cytomegalovirus infection. TCRdb redid the calling of the reads with MiXCR, one entry per CDR3 protein. The sample yields about 110,000 distinct CDR3 sequences, over 25% seen once. Comments on this clonotype: Its cognate antigen is unknown.

The ends were cut back, 0 bases at V and 4 bases at J, with 16 bases in the middle. Germline CDR1 and CDR2: LNHNV and YYDKDF (reference sequence). This CDR3 has 17 residues. The starting material was CD8+ T cells from cultured PBMCs, obtained from culture after CMV antigen stimulation. The chain recombines TRBV15 with TRBJ2-1, with a possible D match to TRBD2 (6 bases). This clonotype originated in a human donor in good health (CMV status not recorded). Some clones in this sample may be carry-over from other donors' samples. The CDR3 DNA is TGTGCCACCAGCAGAGATGACCCAACTAGCCGTTACAATGAGCAGTTCTTC. It encodes CATSRDDPTSRYNEQFF.